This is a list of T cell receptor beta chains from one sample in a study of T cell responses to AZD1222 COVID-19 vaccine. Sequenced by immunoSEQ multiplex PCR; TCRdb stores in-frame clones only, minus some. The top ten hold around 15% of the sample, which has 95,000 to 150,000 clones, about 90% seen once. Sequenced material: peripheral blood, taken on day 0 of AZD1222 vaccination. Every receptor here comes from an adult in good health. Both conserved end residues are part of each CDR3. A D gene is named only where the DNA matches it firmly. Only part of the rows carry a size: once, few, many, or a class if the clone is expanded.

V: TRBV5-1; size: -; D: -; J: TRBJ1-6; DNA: TGCGCCAGCAGCTCAACTCCCTCCGGCTCCTATAATTCACCCCTCCACTTT; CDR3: CASSSTPSGSYNSPLHF
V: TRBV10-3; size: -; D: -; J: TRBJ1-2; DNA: TGTGCCATCAGTGAGTCTGAGGGGGTCGACTATGGCTACACCTTC; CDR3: CAISESEGVDYGYTF
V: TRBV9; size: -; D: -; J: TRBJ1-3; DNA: TGTGCCAGCAGCTTGGCAGACAGCGCTGGAAACACCATATATTTT; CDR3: CASSLADSAGNTIYF
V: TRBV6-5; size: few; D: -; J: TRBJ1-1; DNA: TGTGCCGTAAAAGTTACACTCATGAACACTGAAGCTTTCTTT; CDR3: CAVKVTLMNTEAFF
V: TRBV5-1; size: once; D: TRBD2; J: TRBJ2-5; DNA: TGCGCCAGCAGCTTCAACCCGGGAGGTCAAGAGACCCAGTACTTC; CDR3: CASSFNPGGQETQYF
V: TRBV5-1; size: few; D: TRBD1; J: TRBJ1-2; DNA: TGCGCCAGCAGCTTGGGGAGCCGACAGGGCTCTGGCTACACCTTC; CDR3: CASSLGSRQGSGYTF
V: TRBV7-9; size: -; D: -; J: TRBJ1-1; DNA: TGTGCCAGCAGCTTACCCGGGGGCACTGAAGCTTTCTTT; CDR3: CASSLPGGTEAFF
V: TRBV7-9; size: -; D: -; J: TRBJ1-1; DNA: TGTGCCAGCAGCTTTCCTCGGAATATGAACACTGAAGCTTTCTTT; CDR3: CASSFPRNMNTEAFF
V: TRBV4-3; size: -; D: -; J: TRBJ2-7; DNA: TGCGCCAGCAGCCAAGAGGAGGGGACGCAGCGCCTCTCCTACGAGCAGTACTTC; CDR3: CASSQEEGTQRLSYEQYF
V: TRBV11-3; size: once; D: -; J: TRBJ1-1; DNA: TGTGCCAGCAGCCGACTGGGGGGGCGGACTGAAGCTTTCTTT; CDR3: CASSRLGGRTEAFF
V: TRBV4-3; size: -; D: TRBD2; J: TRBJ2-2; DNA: TGCGCCAGCAGCCAGTTTCTAGCGGGAGGGAACACCGGGGAGCTGTTTTTT; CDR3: CASSQFLAGGNTGELFF
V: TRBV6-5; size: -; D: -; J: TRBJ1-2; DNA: TGTGCCAGCAGTTACTCAACAAACTATGGCTACACCTTC; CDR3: CASSYSTNYGYTF
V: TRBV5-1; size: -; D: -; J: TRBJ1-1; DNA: TGCGCCAGCAGCTTGTGGCGGGCGGGGGACACTGAAGCTTTCTTT; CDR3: CASSLWRAGDTEAFF
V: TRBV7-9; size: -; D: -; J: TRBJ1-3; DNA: TGTGCCAGCAGCTTATGGAGACAGCCCTCTGGAAACACCATATATTTT; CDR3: CASSLWRQPSGNTIYF
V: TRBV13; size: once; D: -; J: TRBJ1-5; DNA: TGTGCCAGCAGCTTAGGGGGTCAGCCCCAGCATTTT; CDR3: CASSLGGQPQHF
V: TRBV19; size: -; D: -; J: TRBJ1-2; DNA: TGTGCCAGTAGTAAATCGTCGGTGAACTATGGCTACACCTTC; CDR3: CASSKSSVNYGYTF
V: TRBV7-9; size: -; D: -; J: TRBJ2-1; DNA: TGTGCCAGCAGCTTAGGGATGGGGGATCCTACCTACAATGAGCAGTTCTTC; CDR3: CASSLGMGDPTYNEQFF
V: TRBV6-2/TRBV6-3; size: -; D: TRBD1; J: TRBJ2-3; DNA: TGTGCCAGCAGTTGGGCGGGACAGGTCACAGATACGCAGTATTTT; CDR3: CASSWAGQVTDTQYF
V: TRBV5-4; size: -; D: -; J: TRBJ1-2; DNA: TGTGCCAGCAGCTTTGGATGGGAGAACTATGGCTACACCTTC; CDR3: CASSFGWENYGYTF
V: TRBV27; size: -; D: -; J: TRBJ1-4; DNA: TGTGCCAGCAAAGGGGGGACCCTAAATGAAAAACTGTTTTTT; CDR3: CASKGGTLNEKLFF
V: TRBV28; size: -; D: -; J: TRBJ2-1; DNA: TGTGCCAGCAGAGTTACAGGGCTGAGCTCCTACAATGAGCAGTTCTTC; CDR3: CASRVTGLSSYNEQFF
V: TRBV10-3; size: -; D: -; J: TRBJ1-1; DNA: TGTGCCATCAGTTCAACGGGGAACACTGAAGCTTTCTTT; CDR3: CAISSTGNTEAFF
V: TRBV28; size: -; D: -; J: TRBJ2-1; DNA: TGTGCCAGCAGTTTAGGTCCTTCCTACAATGAGCAGTTCTTC; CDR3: CASSLGPSYNEQFF
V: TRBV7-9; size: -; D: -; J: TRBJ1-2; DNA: TGTGCCAGCAGCTTAGCTGGAGGGAACTATGGCTACACCTTC; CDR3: CASSLAGGNYGYTF